The 5 T cell receptor beta chains in this list originate from one sample, sequenced in a study of blood T cell repertoires in COVID-19. The data were produced by immunoSEQ multiplex PCR, yet TCRdb's version contains in-frame clones alone and is incomplete. The table lists 150,000 to 200,000 clones, about 85% of them singletons, with about 0.95% in the top ten. Sequencing used peripheral blood. The receptors were sampled from a man in his forties or fifties with acute or convalescent COVID-19.

This clone was seen a single time. The chain employs TRBV11-1 and TRBJ1-1, with D possibly TRBD1 on 5 matching bases. Germline loops: CDR1 SGHAT, CDR2 FQDESV (reference sequence). The V and J ends lost 0 bases and 3 bases respectively, with 11 bases between them. This CDR3 has 15 amino acids. Here the CDR3 DNA reads TGTGCCAGCAGCTTAGCGCAAGGGGCTGACACTGAAGCTTTCTTT. Its protein product is CASSLAQGADTEAFF.

V usage is TRBV27 and J usage is TRBJ1-5; D unclear. V was clipped by 5 bases and J by 7 bases, with 12 bases between them. Germline V CDR1 and CDR2: MNHEY, SMNVEV (reference sequence). This CDR3 contains 13 residues. The CDR3 DNA reads as TGTGCCAGCAGTACCGGGTTGGAGCAGCCCCAGCATTTT. Its protein is CASSTGLEQPQHF.

CDR3 nucleotide sequence: TGCAGCGTTGAGGCGAAGCGGGGGAGGGGGGATACGCAGTATTTT. Amino acid sequence: CSVEAKRGRGDTQYF. This chain joins TRBV29-1 and TRBJ2-3; 8 bases fit TRBD2. The junction had 11 bases not matched to a gene; V was cut back by 3 bases and J by 6 bases. The CDR3 is 15 residues long. CDR1 and CDR2 (germline): SQVTM, ANQGSEA.

DNA for the CDR3: TGTGCCAGCAGCGCCTTTGGACAGGGGACCCTAGATCAGCCCCAGCATTTT. It codes for CASSAFGQGTLDQPQHF. This chain connects TRBV5-6 to TRBJ1-5; 9 nucleotides agree with TRBD1. The CDR3 totals 17 residues. J was trimmed by 5 bases and V by 4 bases; bases with no gene match: 13. Germline assignment: CDR1 SGHDT and CDR2 YYEEEE. The entire variable domain, with the rest obtained from reference TRBV5-6 and TRBJ1-5, is as follows: DAGVTQSPTHLIKTRGQQVTLRCSPKSGHDTVSWYQQALGQGPQFIFQYYEEEERQRGNFPDRFSGHQFPNYSSELNVNALLLGDSALYLCASSAFGQGTLDQPQHFGDGTRLSIL.

This clone was counted a single time. The rearrangement uses TRBV15 and TRBJ1-3, with D tentatively TRBD1 (5 bases). V was trimmed by 1 base and J by 0 bases, leaving 7 bases between them. The germline V gene has CDR1 LNHNV and CDR2 YYDKDF (reference sequence). The CDR3 extends over 15 amino acids. CDR3 nucleotide sequence: TGTGCCACCAGCAGAGCCAGGGTCTCTGGAAACACCATATATTTT. This codes for CATSRARVSGNTIYF.